Here is one TCR beta chain with its context. The antigen remains unidentified. This sample stems from a study of regulatory and conventional T cells in RAG deficiency. TCRdb's table, derived via immunoSEQ multiplex PCR, lists solely in-frame clones and lacks some. The data hold more than 35,000 clones, with about 87% observed a single time. Study findings and constraints: RAG-deficient patients showed markedly lower Shannon entropy and higher Simpson indices than control T-cell subsets. Omenn syndrome and CID/AS patients had around 100-fold fewer unique Treg TCR beta sequences, versus approximately 9.8-fold elsewhere.

Genomic DNA came from blood conventional CD4+ T cells gated CD25-low CD127-high. Trimming cost V 0 bases and J 6 bases; bases outside gene matches: 8. The CDR3 sequence is 16 residues long. Germline V lookup: CDR1 MNHEY, CDR2 SVGAGI. These records were also assigned to another study, of regulatory T cells. Per that study: Amplification used 52 TRBV primers and 13 TRBJ primers.

Sequencing used CD4+ effector T cells sorted from blood. The receptor was derived from a human donor in good health. V gene TRBV6-5 combines with J gene TRBJ2-7; 10 nucleotides agree with TRBD1. The CDR3 sequence: CASSYSYGQGESEQYF. For the CDR3, the DNA is TGTGCCAGCAGTTACTCCTACGGACAGGGGGAATCCGAGCAGTACTTC.